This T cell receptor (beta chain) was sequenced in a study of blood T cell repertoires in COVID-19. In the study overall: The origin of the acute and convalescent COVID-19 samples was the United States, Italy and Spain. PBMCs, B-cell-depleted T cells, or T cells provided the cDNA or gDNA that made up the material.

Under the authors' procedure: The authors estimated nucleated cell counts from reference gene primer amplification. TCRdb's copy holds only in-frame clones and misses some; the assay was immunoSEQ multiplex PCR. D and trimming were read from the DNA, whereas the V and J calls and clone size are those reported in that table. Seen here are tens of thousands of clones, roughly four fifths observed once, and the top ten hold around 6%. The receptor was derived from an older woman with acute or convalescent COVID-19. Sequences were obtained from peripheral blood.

The CDR3 region has the DNA TGCGCCAGCAGCTTGGGGCTAGCGGAAGATACGCAGTATTTT. Protein product: CASSLGLAEDTQYF. V usage is TRBV5-1 and J usage is TRBJ2-3, with 7 bases aligning to TRBD2. The CDR3 has 14 residues. Germline V lookup: CDR1 SGHRS, CDR2 YFSETQ. V shed 0 bases and J 5 bases; nucleotides not matched to a gene: 3.